The rows below give T cell receptor beta chains drawn from one sample of a study of CD4+ T cells in melanoma. Generated by immunoSEQ multiplex PCR, the TCRdb table keeps only in-frame clones and is missing some. The table records roughly 150,000 clones, approximately 91% of them present only once. The source is a human donor with melanoma. Both conserved end residues are part of each CDR3. The D gene is left open where the match is weak. The listing skips clone size in some rows; elsewhere it reads once, few, many or a size class.

TRBJ2-1 | NA | TRBV18 | NA | CASSPPAEWGSEQFF | TGTGCCAGCTCACCACCGGCCGAATGGGGGAGTGAGCAGTTCTTC
TRBJ1-2 | NA | TRBV5-8 | NA | CASSSHTEANYGYTF | TGTGCCAGCAGCTCGCACACGGAAGCTAACTATGGCTACACCTTC
TRBJ2-1 | NA | TRBV7-6 | NA | CASSLVPTGEQFF | TGTGCCAGCAGCTTAGTGCCAACGGGGGAGCAGTTCTTC
TRBJ2-1 | NA | TRBV30 | NA | CAWRAPNGAYNEQFF | TGTGCCTGGAGAGCGCCAAACGGTGCCTACAATGAGCAGTTCTTC
TRBJ1-5 | NA | TRBV18 | NA | CASSPQRTGQPQHF | TGTGCCAGCTCACCACAGAGGACGGGTCAGCCCCAGCATTTT
TRBJ1-2 | NA | TRBV5-1 | TRBD1 | CASSLGDRGLENGYTF | TGCGCCAGCAGCTTGGGAGACAGGGGCCTCGAGAATGGCTACACCTTC
TRBJ1-3 | NA | TRBV5-6 | TRBD1 | CASSTLDREGNTIYF | TGTGCCAGCAGCACCCTGGACAGGGAGGGAAACACCATATATTTT
TRBJ1-1 | NA | TRBV7-3 | NA | CASSLVVNTEAFF | TGTGCCAGCAGCTTAGTGGTGAACACTGAAGCTTTCTTT
TRBJ1-3 | NA | TRBV7-9 | NA | CASSLTVAASGNTIYF | TGTGCCAGCAGCTTGACAGTGGCGGCCTCTGGAAACACCATATATTTT
TRBJ1-2 | NA | TRBV6-5 | NA | CASTPGPSNYGYTF | TGTGCCAGCACCCCAGGGCCGTCTAACTATGGCTACACCTTC
TRBJ2-1 | few | TRBV5-1 | TRBD2 | CASSLGSGGDNEQFF | TGCGCCAGCAGCTTGGGTAGCGGGGGGGACAATGAGCAGTTCTTC
TRBJ1-1 | NA | TRBV5-1 | TRBD1 | CASSVDRGTEAFF | TGCGCCAGCAGCGTGGACAGGGGCACTGAAGCTTTCTTT
TRBJ1-2 | few | TRBV29-1 | NA | CSVEIGRANYGYTF | TGCAGCGTTGAAATAGGCAGGGCTAACTATGGCTACACCTTC
TRBJ2-7 | NA | TRBV2 | NA | CASSLSYYEQYF | TGTGCCAGCAGCCTGTCCTATTACGAGCAGTACTTC
TRBJ1-2 | NA | TRBV5-1 | NA | CASSPYRIRDYGYTF | TGCGCCAGCAGCCCCTACCGAATCCGGGACTATGGCTACACCTTC
TRBJ1-2 | NA | TRBV18 | NA | CASSPLQGSGYTF | TGTGCCAGCTCACCACTACAGGGCTCTGGCTACACCTTC
TRBJ1-6 | NA | TRBV5-6 | NA | CASSLGGPRGSPLHF | TGTGCCAGCAGCTTGGGAGGTCCCAGAGGTTCACCCCTCCACTTT
TRBJ2-7 | NA | TRBV6-1 | NA | CASTQGAYEQYF | TGTGCCAGCACGCAGGGAGCCTACGAGCAGTACTTC
TRBJ1-4 | few | TRBV2 | NA | CASTRDPSLEKLFF | TGTGCCAGCACTAGGGACCCTTCTCTTGAAAAACTGTTTTTT
TRBJ1-1 | NA | TRBV10-3 | TRBD1 | CAISWTGASTEAFF | TGTGCCATCAGCTGGACAGGGGCATCCACTGAAGCTTTCTTT
TRBJ2-3 | NA | TRBV19 | NA | CASSMVGGTDTQYF | TGTGCCAGTAGTATGGTAGGGGGGACAGATACGCAGTATTTT
TRBJ1-3 | NA | TRBV28 | NA | CASTTNLFSGNTIYF | TGTGCCAGCACCACCAACCTCTTCTCTGGAAACACCATATATTTT
TRBJ1-5 | once | TRBV19 | TRBD1 | CASSRGQGLNQPQHF | TGTGCCAGTAGTCGAGGACAGGGGTTGAATCAGCCCCAGCATTTT
TRBJ1-5 | NA | TRBV6-5 | NA | CASSHRDGQPQHF | TGTGCCAGCAGTCACAGGGATGGCCAGCCCCAGCATTTT
TRBJ1-2 | NA | TRBV9 | NA | CASSPQGGLGYTF | TGTGCCAGTAGCCCACAGGGAGGTCTTGGCTACACCTTC
TRBJ1-3 | NA | TRBV5-4 | NA | CASMQGAAGNTIYF | TGTGCCAGCATGCAGGGAGCCGCTGGAAACACCATATATTTT
TRBJ2-3 | NA | TRBV5-1 | NA | CASSHVGVVDTQYF | TGCGCCAGCAGCCATGTCGGGGTTGTTGATACGCAGTATTTT
TRBJ2-7 | NA | TRBV9 | TRBD1 | CASSPHRDSEQYF | TGTGCCAGCAGCCCCCACCGGGACAGCGAGCAGTACTTC
TRBJ2-7 | NA | TRBV6-6 | NA | CASSYGVTGSYEQYF | TGTGCCAGCAGTTACGGGGTCACGGGATCCTACGAGCAGTACTTC
TRBJ2-3 | NA | TRBV11-2 | NA | CASSFRGGALTDTQYF | TGTGCCAGCAGCTTCCGAGGGGGGGCCCTCACAGATACGCAGTATTTT
TRBJ1-1 | NA | TRBV27 | NA | CASSSLPLGNTEAFF | TGTGCCAGCAGTTCCCTCCCTCTGGGGAACACTGAAGCTTTCTTT
TRBJ1-1 | NA | TRBV2 | TRBD1 | CASRWDRRTTSFF | TGTGCCAGCAGATGGGACAGGCGGACCACGAGTTTCTTT
TRBJ1-5 | NA | TRBV2 | NA | CASSELFPGTSQPQHF | TGTGCCAGCAGTGAACTCTTTCCAGGGACGAGTCAGCCCCAGCATTTT
TRBJ2-5 | NA | TRBV7-9 | TRBD2 | CAIALPGTSETQYF | TGTGCCATCGCACTTCCCGGGACTAGCGAGACCCAGTACTTC
TRBJ1-1 | NA | TRBV6-5 | TRBD1 | CASWRQGANTEAFF | TGTGCCAGCTGGAGACAGGGCGCGAACACTGAAGCTTTCTTT
TRBJ2-7 | NA | TRBV6-1 | NA | CASGERSYEQYF | TGTGCCAGTGGGGAGCGCTCCTACGAGCAGTACTTC
TRBJ1-4 | NA | TRBV2 | TRBD1 | CASSGPGTGGNEKLFF | TGTGCCAGCAGTGGACCCGGGACAGGGGGTAATGAAAAACTGTTTTTT
TRBJ1-1 | NA | TRBV29-1 | TRBD1 | CSVTASGTGDTEAFF | TGCAGCGTTACCGCGTCCGGGACAGGGGACACTGAAGCTTTCTTT
TRBJ1-2 | NA | TRBV7-9 | NA | CASGTDYGYTF | TGTGCCAGCGGCACCGACTATGGCTACACCTTC
TRBJ2-1 | few | TRBV5-6 | NA | CASSGPSDSYNEQFF | TGTGCCAGCAGCGGCCCGAGCGACTCCTACAATGAGCAGTTCTTC
TRBJ2-2 | NA | TRBV4-1 | NA | CASSQEPHRAGELFF | TGCGCCAGCAGCCAAGAGCCCCACCGGGCCGGGGAGCTGTTTTTT
TRBJ2-5 | NA | TRBV6-1 | NA | CASSEGLSGWRTQYF | TGTGCCAGCAGTGAAGGATTGAGTGGTTGGAGGACCCAGTACTTC